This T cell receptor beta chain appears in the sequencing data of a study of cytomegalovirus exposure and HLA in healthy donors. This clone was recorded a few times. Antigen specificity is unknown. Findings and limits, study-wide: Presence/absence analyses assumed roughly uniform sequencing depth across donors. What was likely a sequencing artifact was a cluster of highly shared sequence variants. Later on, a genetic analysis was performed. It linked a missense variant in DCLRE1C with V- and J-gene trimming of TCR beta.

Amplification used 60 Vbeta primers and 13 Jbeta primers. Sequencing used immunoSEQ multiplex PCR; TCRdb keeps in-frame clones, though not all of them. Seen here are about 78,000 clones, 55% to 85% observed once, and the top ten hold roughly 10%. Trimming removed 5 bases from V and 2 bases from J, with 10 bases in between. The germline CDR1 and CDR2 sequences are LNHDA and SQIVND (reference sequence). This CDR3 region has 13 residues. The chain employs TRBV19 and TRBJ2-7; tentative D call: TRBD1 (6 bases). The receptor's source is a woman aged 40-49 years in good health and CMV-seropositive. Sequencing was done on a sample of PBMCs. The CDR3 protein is CASSGGETYEQYF. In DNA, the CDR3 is TGTGCCAGTAGTGGGGGCGAAACCTACGAGCAGTACTTC. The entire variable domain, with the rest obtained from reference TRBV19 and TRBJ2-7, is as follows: DGGITQSPKYLFRKEGQNVTLSCEQNLNHDAMYWYRQDPGQGLRLIYYSQIVNDFQKGDIAEGYSVSREKKESFPLTVTSAQKNPTAFYLCASSGGETYEQYFGPGTRLTVT.